Listed here are 14 T cell receptor beta chains from one sample, sequenced in a study of T-cell reconstitution after alpha-beta-depleted transplantation in children. Preparation of the TCRbeta library used unique molecular identifiers. Each CDR3 protein gets one entry after TCRdb re-called the PCR reads with MiXCR. Among around 670,000 distinct CDR3 sequences listed, 13% were seen once. The specimen was PBMCs, collected before TCRalphabeta/CD19-depleted stem cell transplant. The receptors shown here come from a girl aged 2 to 9 with congenital amegakaryocytic thrombocytopenia, due to receive a stem cell transplant.

Many counts were recorded for this clonotype. DNA of the CDR3: TGTGCCAGCAGCTTGGGGTACGGGGTATCCTACGAGCAGTACTTC. The encoded protein is CASSLGYGVSYEQYF. This chain connects TRBV7-8 to TRBJ2-7, with D possibly being TRBD2 (5 bases). Per the germline V gene, CDR1 is SGHVS and CDR2 is FQNEAQ. The CDR3 loop spans 15 amino acids. The ends were cut back, 3 bases at V and 1 base at J, with 13 bases in the middle.

The V call is TRBV7-9, the J call TRBJ2-2; D ambiguous. Looked up from germline, CDR1 is SEHNR and CDR2 is FQNEAQ (reference sequence). This CDR3 comprises 11 residues. Between the trimmed V and J ends, which lost 8 bases and 5 bases, there was a span of 6 bases. CDR3 DNA: TGTGCCAGCCAAATTACCGGGGAGCTGTTTTTT. This gives the protein CASQITGELFF.

This clonotype was detected a few times. This chain uses TRBV6-1 with TRBJ1-2; D remains unclear. Trimming took off 2 bases at V and 5 bases at J, with 18 bases between the two ends. Looked up from germline, CDR1 is MNHNS and CDR2 is SASEGT. The CDR3 length is 16 residues. The CDR3, as DNA: TGTGCCAGCAGTGAATGGGTCCAGGAGGATGCGTATGGCTACACCTTC. Its protein is CASSEWVQEDAYGYTF.

The genes are TRBV11-2 and TRBJ1-1; D is ambiguous. The CDR3 is 15 residues long. V lost 4 bases, J lost 1 base, and 13 bases lay in between. In germline, CDR1 is SGHAT, CDR2 FQNNGV. The DNA of the CDR3 is TGTGCCAGCAGCTGGACCCCTTTAAGGAACACTGAAGCTTTCTTT. This gives the protein CASSWTPLRNTEAFF.

To note about this clonotype: A much larger clone lies a single base off, so this may be a read error. V usage is TRBV29-1 and J usage is TRBJ1-5; 10 nucleotides match TRBD1. From germline, CDR1 is SQVTM and CDR2 ANQGSEA. The CDR3 extends over 13 amino acids. The CDR3 loop is CSIRTGGNEPQNF. CDR3 in DNA: TGCAGCATCCGGACAGGGGGGAATGAGCCCCAGAATTTT.

The chain joins TRBV5-1 to TRBJ1-1; no definite D call. Germline loops: CDR1 SGHRS, CDR2 YFSETQ. V gave up 2 bases and J gave up 8 bases, with 10 bases separating them. This CDR3 has 12 amino acids. The CDR3 region is CASSLGSAEAFF. The CDR3 region has the DNA TGCGCCAGCAGCTTAGGGTCAGCAGAAGCTTTCTTT.

The chain couples TRBV20-1 to TRBJ2-1; 10 bases map to TRBD2. This CDR3 is 18 amino acids long. The germline V gene encodes CDR1 DFQATT and CDR2 SNEGSKA (reference sequence). With V trimmed by 0 bases and J by 6 bases, 14 bases remained unmatched. CDR3 DNA: TGCAGTGCTAGAGACCTTCGGACTAGCGGCCTAACTTTCAATGAGCAGTTCTTC. Its protein is CSARDLRTSGLTFNEQFF.

This clonotype was picked up a small number of times. V usage is TRBV4-1 and J usage is TRBJ2-1; TRBD2 matches 9 bases. This CDR3 has 19 residues. J lost 4 bases, V lost 3 bases, and 16 bases had no gene match. Germline lookup yields CDR1 MGHRA and CDR2 YSYEKL. Here the CDR3 DNA reads TGCGCCAGCAGCCAGGACCCGGGACTAGCCCGGAGCGATTACAATGAGCAGTTCTTC. It codes for CASSQDPGLARSDYNEQFF.

This clonotype was detected ten times or more. The CDR3 DNA follows: TGTGCCAGCAGCAAGTTAAGGAAGGAGTCCCCAGATACGCAGTATTTT. Translating it yields CASSKLRKESPDTQYF. This chain links TRBV7-7 with TRBJ2-3; D is ambiguous. The CDR3 runs to 16 residues. The V end was cut by 5 bases, the J end by 4 bases, with 19 bases between. Germline V lookup: CDR1 SSHAT, CDR2 FNYEAQ (reference sequence). The full variable domain, its missing parts supplied by reference TRBV7-7 and TRBJ2-3, is GAGVSQSPRYKVTKRGQDVTLRCDPISSHATLYWYQQALGQGPEFLTYFNYEAQPDKSGLPSDRFSAERPEGSISTLTIQRTEQRDSAMYRCASSKLRKESPDTQYFGPGTRLTVL.

This clonotype was counted a few times. The gene calls are TRBV5-1 and TRBJ1-1, with TRBD1 matching 8 bases. The germline V gene has CDR1 SGHRS and CDR2 YFSETQ. The CDR3 is 13 residues long. V lost 4 bases and J lost 9; bases outside the gene matches: 8. CDR3 protein: CASSQDRVNKAFF. The CDR3 nucleotides are TGCGCCAGCAGCCAGGACAGGGTCAATAAAGCTTTCTTT.

This clonotype was recorded many times. The genes are TRBV12-3 or TRBV12-4 and TRBJ2-7; the D gene is possibly TRBD2 (6 bases). Between the trimmed V and J ends, which lost 1 base and 5 bases, there was a span of 9 bases. The length of the CDR3 is 13 residues. The CDR3 sequence is CASSLVSGDEQYF. In DNA form, the CDR3 reads TGTGCCAGCAGTTTAGTTTCGGGGGACGAGCAGTACTTC.

In this sample, this clonotype turned up many times. This chain uses TRBV12-3 or TRBV12-4 with TRBJ2-7, with D unclear. The CDR3 loop spans 13 amino acids. The V end lost 3 bases, the J end lost 1 base, and 7 bases lay between the germline ends. The CDR3 region has the DNA TGTGCCAGCAGTTTTCTCTTTTCCTACGAGCAGTACTTC. Translation: CASSFLFSYEQYF.

This clonotype has a count of ten or more. This chain joins TRBV12-3 or TRBV12-4 and TRBJ2-1; tentatively, D is TRBD2 (6 bases). V shed 5 bases and J shed 4 bases, with 12 bases lying between them. The CDR3 loop spans 14 amino acids. The CDR3 here is CASSSQRAYNEQFF. The CDR3 DNA follows: TGTGCCAGCAGTAGTCAGCGGGCTTACAATGAGCAGTTCTTC.

This clonotype has a handful of counts. A read error may account for a junction end that differs from germline. This chain connects TRBV6-1 to TRBJ2-3; no reliable D call. Germline V gene lookup returns CDR1 MNHNS and CDR2 SASEGT. The CDR3 runs 12 residues. The CDR3 nucleotides read TGTGCCAGCAGTGAACTTGCCGAGAGATCGGATTTT. It is translated as CASSELAERSDF.